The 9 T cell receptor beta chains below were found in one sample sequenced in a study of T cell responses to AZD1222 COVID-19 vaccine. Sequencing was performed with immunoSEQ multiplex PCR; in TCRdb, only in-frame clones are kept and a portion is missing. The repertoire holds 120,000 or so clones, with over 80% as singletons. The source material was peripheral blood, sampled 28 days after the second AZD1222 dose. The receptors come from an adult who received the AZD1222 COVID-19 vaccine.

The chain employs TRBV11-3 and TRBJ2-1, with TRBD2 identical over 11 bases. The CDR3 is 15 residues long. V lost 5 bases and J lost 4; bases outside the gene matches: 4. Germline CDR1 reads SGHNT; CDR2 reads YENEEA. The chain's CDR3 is CASSTRLAGYNEQFF. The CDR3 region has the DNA TGTGCCAGCAGCACAAGACTAGCGGGGTACAATGAGCAGTTCTTC.

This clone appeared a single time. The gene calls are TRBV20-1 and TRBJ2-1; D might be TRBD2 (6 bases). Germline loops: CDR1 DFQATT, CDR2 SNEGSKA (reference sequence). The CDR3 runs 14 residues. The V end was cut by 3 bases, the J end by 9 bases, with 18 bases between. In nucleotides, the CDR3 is TGCAGTGCTAGTGCTAGCGAGATCCTAAGTGAGCAGTTCTTC. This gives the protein CSASASEILSEQFF.

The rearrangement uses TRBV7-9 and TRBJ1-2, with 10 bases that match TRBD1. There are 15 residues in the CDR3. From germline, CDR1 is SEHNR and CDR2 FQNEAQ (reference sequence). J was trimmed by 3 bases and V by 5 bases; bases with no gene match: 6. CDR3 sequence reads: CASSLGTGEHYGYTF. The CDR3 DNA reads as TGTGCCAGCAGCCTAGGGACAGGGGAGCACTATGGCTACACCTTC.

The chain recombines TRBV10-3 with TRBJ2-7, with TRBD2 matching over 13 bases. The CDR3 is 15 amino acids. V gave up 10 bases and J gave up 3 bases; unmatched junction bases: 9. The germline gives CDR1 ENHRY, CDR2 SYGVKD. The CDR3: CASRTSGSYSYEQYF. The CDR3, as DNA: TGTGCCAGCCGGACTAGCGGGAGTTATAGCTACGAGCAGTACTTC.

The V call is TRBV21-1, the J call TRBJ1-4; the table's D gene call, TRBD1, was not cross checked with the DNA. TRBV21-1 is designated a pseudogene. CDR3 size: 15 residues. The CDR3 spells CASTLGQGANEKLFF. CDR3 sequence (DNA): TGTGCCAGCACTCTGGGACAGGGGGCTAATGAAAAACTGTTTTTT.

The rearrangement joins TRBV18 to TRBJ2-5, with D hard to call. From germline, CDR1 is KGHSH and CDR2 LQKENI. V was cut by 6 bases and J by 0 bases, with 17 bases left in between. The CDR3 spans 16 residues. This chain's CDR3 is CASSPEARDYQETQYF. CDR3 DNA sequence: TGTGCCAGCTCCCCTGAGGCCCGCGACTACCAAGAGACCCAGTACTTC. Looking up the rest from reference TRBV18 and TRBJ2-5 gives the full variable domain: NAGVMQNPRHLVRRRGQEARLRCSPMKGHSHVYWYRQLPEEGLKFMVYLQKENIIDESGMPKERFSAEFPKEGPSILRIQQVVRGDSAAYFCASSPEARDYQETQYFGPGTRLLVL.

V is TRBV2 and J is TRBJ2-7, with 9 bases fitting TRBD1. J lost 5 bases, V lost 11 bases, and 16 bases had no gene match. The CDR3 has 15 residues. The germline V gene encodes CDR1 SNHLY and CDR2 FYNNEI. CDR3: CALSWRPGQGHEQYF. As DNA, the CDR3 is TGTGCCCTATCATGGAGGCCGGGACAGGGCCACGAGCAGTACTTC. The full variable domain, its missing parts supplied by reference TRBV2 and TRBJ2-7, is EPEVTQTPSHQVTQMGQEVILRCVPISNHLYFYWYRQILGQKVEFLVSFYNNEISEKSEIFDDQFSVERPDGSNFTLKIRSTKLEDSAMYFCALSWRPGQGHEQYFGPGTRLTVT.

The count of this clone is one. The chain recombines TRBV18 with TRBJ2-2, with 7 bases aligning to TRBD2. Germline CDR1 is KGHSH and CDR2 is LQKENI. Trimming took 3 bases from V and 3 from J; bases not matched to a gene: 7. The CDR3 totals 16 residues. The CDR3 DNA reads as TGTGCCAGCTCACCTCAGGCGGGGGACTACACCGGGGAGCTGTTTTTT. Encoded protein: CASSPQAGDYTGELFF.

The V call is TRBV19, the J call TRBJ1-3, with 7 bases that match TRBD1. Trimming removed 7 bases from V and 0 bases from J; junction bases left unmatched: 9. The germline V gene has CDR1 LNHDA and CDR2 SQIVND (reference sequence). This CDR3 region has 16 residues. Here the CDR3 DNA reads TGTGCCAGTAATGACAGGGCCCGGAGCTCTGGAAACACCATATATTTT. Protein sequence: CASNDRARSSGNTIYF.